This note documents a single TCR beta chain sequence. Its matching antigen is unknown. These data come from a study of cytomegalovirus exposure and HLA in healthy donors. Findings and limits, study-wide: When presence/absence was analysed, sequencing depth was taken to be roughly uniform across donors. The productive fraction for most TCR beta V segments was about 87% or about 30% in an earlier analysis.

13 Jbeta primers and 60 Vbeta primers were used for the PCR. The repertoire was sequenced with immunoSEQ multiplex PCR; TCRdb's copy has only in-frame clones and lacks some. The sample has some 270,000 clones, under 90% seen once. These donors, healthy bone marrow donors, were studied. While unrecorded immune exposures were likely, the donors were nominally healthy when sampled. Germline values: CDR1 ENHRY, CDR2 SYGVKD. The CDR3 consists of 13 residues. This clonotype originated in a girl aged 2-15 years in good health and CMV-seronegative. The sample was PBMCs. J is TRBJ2-5 and V is TRBV10-3, with 8 bases that match TRBD2. The J call is in doubt because the DNA end fits TRBJ2-7 better. CDR3 loop: CASNSGNTYEQYF. Here the CDR3 DNA reads TGTGCCAGCAATAGCGGGAATACCTACGAGCAGTACTTC.